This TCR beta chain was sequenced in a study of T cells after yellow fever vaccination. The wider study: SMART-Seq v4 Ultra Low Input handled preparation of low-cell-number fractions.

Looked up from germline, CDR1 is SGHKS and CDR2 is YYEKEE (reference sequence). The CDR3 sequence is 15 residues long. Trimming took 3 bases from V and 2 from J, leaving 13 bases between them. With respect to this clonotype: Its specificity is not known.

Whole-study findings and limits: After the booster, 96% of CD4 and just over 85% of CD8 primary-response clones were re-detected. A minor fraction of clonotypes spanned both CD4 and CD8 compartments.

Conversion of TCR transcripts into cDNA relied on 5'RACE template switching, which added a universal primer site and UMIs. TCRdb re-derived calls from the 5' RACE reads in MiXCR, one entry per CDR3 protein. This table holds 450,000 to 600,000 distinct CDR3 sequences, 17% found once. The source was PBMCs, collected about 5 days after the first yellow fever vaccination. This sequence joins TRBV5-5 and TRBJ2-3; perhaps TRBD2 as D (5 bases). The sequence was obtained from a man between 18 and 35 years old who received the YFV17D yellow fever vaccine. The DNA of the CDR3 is TGTGCCAGCAGCTCGGACCAAGACTACACAGATACGCAGTATTTT. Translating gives CASSSDQDYTDTQYF. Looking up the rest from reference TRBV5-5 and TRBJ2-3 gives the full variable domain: DAGVTQSPTHLIKTRGQQVTLRCSPISGHKSVSWYQQVLGQGPQFIFQYYEKEERGRGNFPDRFSARQFPNYSSELNVNALLLGDSALYLCASSSDQDYTDTQYFGPGTRLTVL.